This passage covers 14 T cell receptor beta chains from one sample sequenced in a study of OX40 agonist ivuxolimab in advanced cancers. Clones were read by immunoSEQ multiplex PCR, and TCRdb kept only the in-frame ones, dropping some. The table shows 45,000 to 60,000 clones, with around 79% occurring only once. The sequencing used CD4+ or CD8+ T cells sorted from blood, collected in a trial of the OX40 agonist ivuxolimab. Source of these receptors: an adult with an advanced solid tumor such as melanoma, head and neck, liver or kidney cancer.

Only a few counts were recorded for this clone. V is TRBV5-5 and J is TRBJ1-2; perhaps TRBD1 as D (5 bases). Germline V gene sequence: CDR1 SGHKS, CDR2 YYEKEE (reference sequence). This CDR3 spans 16 amino acids. The ends were cut back, 3 bases at V and 0 bases at J, with 15 bases in the middle. The CDR3 nucleotides are TGTGCCAGCAGCTGGCGGGACGGGCGCCCTAACTATGGCTACACCTTC. It yields the protein CASSWRDGRPNYGYTF.

The rearrangement uses TRBV30 and TRBJ2-7, with TRBD2 matching over 11 bases. There are 16 residues in the CDR3. CDR1 is GTSNPN, CDR2 SVGIG, per germline (reference sequence). J was trimmed by 12 bases and V by 0 bases; bases with no gene match: 16. The chain's CDR3 is CAWSVRGSGRAGVPYF. CDR3 nucleotides: TGTGCCTGGAGTGTACGGGGTAGCGGGAGGGCCGGGGTGCCGTACTTC.

This clone was recorded only once. The chain uses TRBV30 and TRBJ1-1; the D is unclear. The CDR3 is made up of 13 amino acids. V was shortened by 3 bases and J by 3 bases, with 11 bases between the two germline ends. The germline gives CDR1 GTSNPN, CDR2 SVGIG (reference sequence). This CDR3 reads CAWRRMGYTEAFF. For the CDR3, the DNA is TGTGCCTGGAGACGGATGGGGTACACTGAAGCTTTCTTT.

V and J are TRBV9 and TRBJ1-1, with TRBD1 as a possible D gene (6 bases). CDR1 SGDLS and CDR2 YYNGEE come from the germline V gene. The V gene lost 4 bases and the J gene lost 3 bases, with 16 bases spanning the gap. The length of the CDR3 is 15 residues. CDR3 in amino acids: CASSQEPRGYTEAFF. In nucleotides, the CDR3 is TGTGCCAGCAGCCAAGAACCCAGGGGCTACACTGAAGCTTTCTTT.

Notes on this clone: The junction differs from germline at one of its ends, possibly a read error. V gene TRBV7-7 combines with J gene TRBJ2-2; 10 bases match TRBD2. CDR3 length: 16 amino acids. In germline, CDR1 is SSHAT, CDR2 FNYEAQ (reference sequence). This CDR3 is CASSLNSGGSSGELFF. The CDR3 nucleotides are TGTGCTAGCAGCTTAAATAGCGGGGGGTCCTCCGGGGAGCTGTTTTTT. The full variable domain, its missing parts supplied by reference TRBV7-7 and TRBJ2-2, is GAGVSQSPRYKVTKRGQDVTLRCDPISSHATLYWYQQALGQGPEFLTYFNYEAQPDKSGLPSDRFSAERPEGSISTLTIQRTEQRDSAMYRCASSLNSGGSSGELFFGEGSRLTVL.

The rearrangement uses TRBV5-4 and TRBJ1-6; D gene uncertain. Germline V gene lookup returns CDR1 SGHNT and CDR2 YYREEE (reference sequence). This CDR3 region has 15 residues. V lost 4 bases to trimming and J lost 10 bases, with 18 bases between them. CDR3 bases: TGTGCCAGCAGCAGGCAGTTAGAGGTGGAATCACCCCTCCACTTT. Residues: CASSRQLEVESPLHF.

V is TRBV19 and J is TRBJ2-1, with D hard to call. The CDR3 loop spans 15 amino acids. Trimming pared 3 bases from V and 2 bases from J, leaving 11 bases between. The germline CDR1 and CDR2 sequences are LNHDA and SQIVND (reference sequence). CDR3 DNA: TGTGCCAGTAGTATCGACGGCCGGGCCTACAATGAGCAGTTCTTC. This translates into CASSIDGRAYNEQFF.

The chain joins TRBV7-2 to TRBJ2-1; D might be TRBD2 (5 bases). This CDR3 is built from 13 residues. CDR1 and CDR2 from the germline V gene are SGHTA and FQGNSA. V was cut by 3 bases and J by 4 bases, with 7 bases left in between. CDR3 coding DNA: TGTGCCAGCAGCTTGAGACTATACAATGAGCAGTTCTTC. It encodes CASSLRLYNEQFF.

The V and J genes are TRBV6-5 and TRBJ2-7, with 9 positions matching TRBD1. Germline CDR1 MNHEY, CDR2 SVGAGI. The CDR3 length is 14 residues. The V segment lost 6 bases and the J segment 4 bases; nucleotides outside the gene matches: 7. CDR3 DNA sequence: TGTGCCAGCAGGGAAACAGGGGGCCTGTACGAGCAGTACTTC. Translated, it gives CASRETGGLYEQYF.

This chain uses TRBV5-1 with TRBJ2-3; TRBD2 agrees at 8 bases. Trimming removed 0 bases from V and 8 bases from J; junction bases left unmatched: 11. The length of the CDR3 is 16 residues. Germline V gene sequence: CDR1 SGHRS, CDR2 YFSETQ. CDR3 nucleotides: TGCGCCAGCAGCTTGGTTCGTCTAGCGGGCGTGGGTACGCAGTATTTT. Translating it yields CASSLVRLAGVGTQYF.

This clone was observed a single time. The rearrangement links TRBV2 to TRBJ2-7; D is ambiguous. CDR3 length: 12 residues. CDR1 and CDR2 (germline): SNHLY, FYNNEI. The ends were cut back, 6 bases at V and 2 bases at J, with 8 bases in the middle. The CDR3 nucleotides read TGTGCCAGCAGGGGCGGTACCTACGAGCAGTACTTC. This gives the protein CASRGGTYEQYF.

The chain links TRBV15 to TRBJ1-5; D is ambiguous. Trimming left V 5 bases short and J 4 bases short, with 15 bases between. The CDR3 has 15 amino acids. Germline loops: CDR1 LNHNV, CDR2 YYDKDF (reference sequence). The CDR3 region is CATSLEGLGNQPQHF. The DNA of the CDR3 is TGTGCCACCAGCCTAGAAGGCCTGGGGAATCAGCCCCAGCATTTT.

This clone was picked up a small number of times. The rearrangement uses TRBV11-3 and TRBJ2-5, with unresolved D. The V end lost 4 bases, the J end lost 5 bases, and 5 bases lay between the germline ends. This CDR3 comprises 11 residues. Looked up from germline, CDR1 is SGHNT and CDR2 is YENEEA. The CDR3 is CASSSAETQYF. DNA of the CDR3: TGTGCCAGCAGCTCGGCGGAGACCCAGTACTTC.

The genes are TRBV15 and TRBJ1-5; 7 nucleotides match TRBD1. The CDR3 is 21 residues long. CDR1 and CDR2 from the germline V gene are LNHNV and YYDKDF (reference sequence). The ends lost 0 bases at V and 7 bases at J; junction bases unmatched: 24. In nucleotides, the CDR3 is TGTGCCACCAGCAGAGAGTCGGCAGAGATCGGGCGTAGGGGGCGAAGACAGCCCCAGCATTTT. Its translation is CATSRESAEIGRRGRRQPQHF.